This record covers a single T cell receptor beta chain. Its cognate antigen is unknown. The CDR3 covers 16 residues. With V trimmed by 4 bases and J by 5 bases, 12 bases remained unmatched. The germline gives CDR1 SGHRS, CDR2 YFSETQ. TCRdb's table, derived via immunoSEQ multiplex PCR, lists solely in-frame clones and lacks some. The sample has 2 million to 3 million clones; 90% to 95% are singletons. This sample stems from a study of shared clonotypes between healthy human individuals. Study-level points and caveats: Clonotype sharing across a few donors was observed for roughly 5% of naive CD4 clonotypes.

This receptor was taken from a man between 18 and 35 years old in good health. The chain recombines TRBV5-1 with TRBJ2-5; the match to TRBD2 covers 9 bases. Specimen: naive CD4+ T cells sorted from blood. This sample's subset: CD45RA+ positively selected. The CDR3 nucleotides read TGCGCCAGCAGCGTATTTTCGGGACTAGCTTATGAGACCCAGTACTTC. It yields the protein CASSVFSGLAYETQYF. Based on the CDR3 plus reference TRBV5-1 and TRBJ2-5, the full variable domain is KAGVTQTPRYLIKTRGQQVTLSCSPISGHRSVSWYQQTPGQGLQFLFEYFSETQRNKGNFPGRFSGRQFSNSRSEMNVSTLELGDSALYLCASSVFSGLAYETQYFGPGTRLLVL.